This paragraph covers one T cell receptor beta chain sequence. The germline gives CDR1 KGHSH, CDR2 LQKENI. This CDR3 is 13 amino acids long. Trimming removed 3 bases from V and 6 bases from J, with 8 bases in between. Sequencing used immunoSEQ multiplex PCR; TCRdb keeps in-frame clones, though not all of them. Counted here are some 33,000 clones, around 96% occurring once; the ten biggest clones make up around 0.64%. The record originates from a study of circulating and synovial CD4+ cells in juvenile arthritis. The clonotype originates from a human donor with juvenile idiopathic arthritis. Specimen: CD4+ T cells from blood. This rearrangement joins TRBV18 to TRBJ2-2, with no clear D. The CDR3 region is CASSPSPAGELFF. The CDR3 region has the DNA TGTGCCAGCTCACCGTCCCCTGCCGGGGAGCTGTTTTTT. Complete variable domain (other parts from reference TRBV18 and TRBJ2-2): NAGVMQNPRHLVRRRGQEARLRCSPMKGHSHVYWYRQLPEEGLKFMVYLQKENIIDESGMPKERFSAEFPKEGPSILRIQQVVRGDSAAYFCASSPSPAGELFFGEGSRLTVL.